This TCR beta chain was retrieved from a study of blood T cell repertoires in COVID-19. On the study more broadly: Two consecutive negative NP/OP PCR tests, clearance, or resolved symptoms defined Cohort 3 recovery.

The CDR3 runs 16 residues. Trimming removed 4 bases from V and 7 bases from J; junction bases left unmatched: 7. Germline-derived CDR1 and CDR2 are KGHDR and SFDVKD. Sequencing used immunoSEQ multiplex PCR; TCRdb keeps in-frame clones, though not all of them. The sample has about 270,000 clones; approximately 90% are singletons. Adults between about 18 and 95 years of age took part from about two dozen US areas. Participant-given clinical history determined each cohort assignment. The chain recombines TRBV24-1 with TRBJ2-1, with 12 bases matching TRBD1. The source of this sequence is a woman aged 55-69 years in a cohort exposed to, infected with or recovered from COVID-19 (not recorded which). Sample: PBMCs or T cells enriched from blood (not recorded which). CDR3 coding DNA: TGTGCCACCAGTGACCAAGGGGACAGGGGGCGAAATGAGCAGTTCTTC. Translating it yields CATSDQGDRGRNEQFF.